The T cell receptor beta chain described here comes from a study of T cell repertoires in cytomegalovirus infection. Findings and caveats of the study: Public TCR beta family frequency separated CMV-and-HLA carriers, including in an independent cohort.

Germline CDR1 reads DFQATT; CDR2 reads SNEGSKA (reference sequence). V lost 7 bases to trimming and J lost 7 bases; unmatched junction nucleotides: 4. The CDR3 loop spans 13 amino acids. In TCRdb, the reads were re-called with MiXCR into one record per CDR3 protein. The sample lists hundreds of thousands of distinct CDR3 sequences, about a tenth seen once, with less than 3% in the top ten. A note on this clonotype: Antigen unknown.

This TCR came from a human donor in good health (CMV status not recorded). Some clones in this sample may be carry-over from other donors' samples. V is TRBV20-1 and J is TRBJ1-6, with 10 nucleotides matching TRBD1. Sequences were obtained from PBMCs. As DNA, the CDR3 is TGCAGTGTCTGGGACAGGGGAAATTCACCCCTCCACTTT. As protein: CSVWDRGNSPLHF.